The rows below give T cell receptor beta chains drawn from one sample of a study of T cells in Graves' hyperthyroidism and ophthalmopathy. TCRdb reanalysed the multiplex PCR reads using MiXCR and keeps one entry per CDR3 protein. The sample lists 450,000 to 500,000 distinct CDR3 sequences, roughly 23% occurring once. The source material was blood. The receptors here all came from a woman in her seventies with Graves' ophthalmopathy. CDR3s include the opening cysteine and the closing phenylalanine or tryptophan. The D gene is left open where the match is weak. The listing skips clone size in some rows; elsewhere it reads once, few, many or a size class.

>TRBJ2-1|-|TRBV25-1|-
CASRQGGTYNEQFF
TGTGCCAGCAGGCAGGGCGGCACCTACAATGAGCAGTTCTTC
>TRBJ2-1|-|TRBV24-1|TRBD1
CATGQYDNEQFF
TGTGCCACGGGACAGTATGACAATGAGCAGTTCTTC
>TRBJ1-2|few|TRBV3-1|TRBD1
CASSPGTGTNYGYTF
TGTGCCAGCAGCCCTGGGACAGGGACTAACTATGGCTACACCTTC
>TRBJ2-2|once|TRBV6-4|TRBD2
CASSDSEASGSGELFF
TGTGCCAGCAGTGACTCTGAAGCTAGCGGGAGTGGGGAGCTGTTTTTT
>TRBJ2-7|few|TRBV12-3/TRBV12-4|-
CASRTRRSGYEQYF
TGTGCCAGCAGGACTAGACGCTCAGGGTACGAGCAGTACTTC
>TRBJ1-1|many|TRBV2|-
CASRGAGGTEAFF
TGTGCCAGCAGGGGGGCGGGAGGCACTGAAGCTTTCTTT
>TRBJ2-1|few|TRBV6-2/TRBV6-3|-
CASKNQWAYYNEQFF
TGTGCCAGCAAGAATCAGTGGGCATACTACAATGAGCAGTTCTTC
>TRBJ2-1|few|TRBV6-1|TRBD2
CASIPKGLAGNEQFF
TGTGCCAGCATCCCCAAGGGACTAGCCGGCAATGAGCAGTTCTTC
>TRBJ2-3|-|TRBV7-8|TRBD2
CASTTGRLWGRDTDTQYF
TGTGCCAGCACCACAGGCCGGCTGTGGGGGAGGGACACAGATACGCAGTATTTT
>TRBJ2-7|-|TRBV29-1|TRBD1
CSVEFGQGSYEQYF
TGCAGCGTTGAATTTGGACAGGGGTCCTACGAGCAGTACTTC